The entry that follows covers one TCR beta chain sequence. This specimen belongs to a study of monozygotic twins with inflammatory bowel disease. The length of the CDR3 is 15 residues. Germline assignment: CDR1 SGDLS and CDR2 YYNGEE. TCRdb derives one entry per CDR3 protein from the 5' RACE reads, leaving out DNA. The listing records more than 300,000 distinct CDR3 sequences. The sequence was collected from a human donor with ulcerative colitis or Crohn's disease, or a healthy co-twin of an affected twin (not recorded which). This sequence joins TRBV9 and TRBJ2-5; TCRdb calls TRBD1, which cannot be checked without DNA. The material sequenced was blood. The CDR3 protein is CASSNTPTGTKTQYF.